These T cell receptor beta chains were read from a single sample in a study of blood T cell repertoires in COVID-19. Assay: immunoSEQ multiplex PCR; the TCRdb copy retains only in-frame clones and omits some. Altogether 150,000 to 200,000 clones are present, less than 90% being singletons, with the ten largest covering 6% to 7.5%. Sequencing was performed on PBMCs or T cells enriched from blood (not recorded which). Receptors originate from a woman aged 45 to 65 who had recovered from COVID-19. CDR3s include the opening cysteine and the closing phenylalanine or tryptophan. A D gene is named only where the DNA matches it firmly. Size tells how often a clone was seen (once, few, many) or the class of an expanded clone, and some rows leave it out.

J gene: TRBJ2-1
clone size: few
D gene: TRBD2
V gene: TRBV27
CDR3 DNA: TGTGCCAGCAGTTTAACCCCTGGGTTTCAGCGGGAGCTACGGCCTACAATGAGATTGCAGTTCTTC
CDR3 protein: CASSLTPGFQRELRPTMRLQFF

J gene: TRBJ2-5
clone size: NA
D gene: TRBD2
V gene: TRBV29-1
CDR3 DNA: TGCAGCGTTGGGGTTAGCGGGGGGGAAGAGACCCAGTACTTC
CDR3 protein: CSVGVSGGEETQYF

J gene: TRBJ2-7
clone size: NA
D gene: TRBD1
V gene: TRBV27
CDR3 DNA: TGTGCCAGCAGGGGGGCCACAGGGGGGTCCTACGAGCAGTACTTC
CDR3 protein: CASRGATGGSYEQYF

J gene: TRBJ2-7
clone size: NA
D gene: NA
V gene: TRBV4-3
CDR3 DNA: TGCGCCAGCAGCCATACAGGGTTCCTATTGGACGAGCAGTACTTC
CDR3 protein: CASSHTGFLLDEQYF

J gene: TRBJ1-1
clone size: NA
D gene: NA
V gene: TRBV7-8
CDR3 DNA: TGTGCCAGCAGCGGCTCCGGGAGAGCTGTCACTGAAGCTTTCTTT
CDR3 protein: CASSGSGRAVTEAFF

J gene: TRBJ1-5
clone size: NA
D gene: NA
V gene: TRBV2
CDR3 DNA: TGTGCCAGCAGTGCGGAGGTTGGCAATCAGCCCCAGCATTTT
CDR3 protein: CASSAEVGNQPQHF

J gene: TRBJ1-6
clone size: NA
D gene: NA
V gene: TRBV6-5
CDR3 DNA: TGTGCCAGCAGTTACGGCAGGGGAAGCGCCCATTCACCCCTCCACTTT
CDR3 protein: CASSYGRGSAHSPLHF

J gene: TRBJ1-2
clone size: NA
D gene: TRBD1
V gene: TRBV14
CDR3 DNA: TGTGCCAGCAGCCAAGGACAGGGGTGGTATGGCTACACCTTC
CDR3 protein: CASSQGQGWYGYTF

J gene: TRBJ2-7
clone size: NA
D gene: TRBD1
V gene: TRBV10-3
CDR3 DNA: TGTGCCACCTCAACCTCGACAGGGTTCTACGAGCAGTACTTC
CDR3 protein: CATSTSTGFYEQYF

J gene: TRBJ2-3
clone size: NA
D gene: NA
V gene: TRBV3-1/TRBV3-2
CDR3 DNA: TGTGCCAGCAGCCAGGATAGACAGACAAGCACAGATACGCAGTATTTT
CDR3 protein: CASSQDRQTSTDTQYF

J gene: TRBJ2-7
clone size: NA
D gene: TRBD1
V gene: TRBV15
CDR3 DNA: TGTGCCACCAGCGGACAGGGCTACGAGCAGTACTTC
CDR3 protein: CATSGQGYEQYF

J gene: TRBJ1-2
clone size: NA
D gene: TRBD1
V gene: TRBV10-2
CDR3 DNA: TGCGCCAGCACCGCGGGACAGAACAACTATGGCTACACCTTC
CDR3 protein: CASTAGQNNYGYTF

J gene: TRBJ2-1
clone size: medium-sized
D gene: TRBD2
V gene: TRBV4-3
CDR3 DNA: TGCGCCAGCAGCCAATCCCACTCAGCGGGAGGAGTCCATGAGCAGTTCTTC
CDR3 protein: CASSQSHSAGGVHEQFF

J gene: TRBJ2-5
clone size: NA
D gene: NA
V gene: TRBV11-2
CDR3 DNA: TGTGCCAGCAGCTCCAAAGGACAGTCGGTACAAGAGACCCAGTACTTC
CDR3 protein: CASSSKGQSVQETQYF

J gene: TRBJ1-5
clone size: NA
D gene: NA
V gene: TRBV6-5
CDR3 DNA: TGTGCCAGCACTTATTATAGCAATCAGCCCCAGCATTTT
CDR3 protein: CASTYYSNQPQHF

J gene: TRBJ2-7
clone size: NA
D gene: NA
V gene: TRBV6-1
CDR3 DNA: TGTGCCAGCAGTGAGACTATCTCCTACGAGCAGTACTTC
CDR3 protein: CASSETISYEQYF

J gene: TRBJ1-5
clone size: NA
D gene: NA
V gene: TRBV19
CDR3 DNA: TGTGCCAGTAGGACAGGTTATAGCAATCAGCCCCAGCATTTT
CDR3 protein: CASRTGYSNQPQHF

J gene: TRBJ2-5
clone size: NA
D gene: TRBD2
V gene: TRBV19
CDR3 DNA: TGTGCCAGTAGTAGGACTAGCGGGAGGAAAGAGACCCAGTACTTC
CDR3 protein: CASSRTSGRKETQYF

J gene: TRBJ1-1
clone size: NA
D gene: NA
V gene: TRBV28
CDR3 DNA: TGTGCCAGCAGTTTAGGTTTGCAGGACACTGAAGCTTTCTTT
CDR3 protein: CASSLGLQDTEAFF

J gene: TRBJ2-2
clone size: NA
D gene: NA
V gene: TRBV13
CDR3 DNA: TGTGCCAGCAGCCGAGGCGCCGGAGTGGGCACCGGGGAGCTGTTTTTT
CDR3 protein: CASSRGAGVGTGELFF

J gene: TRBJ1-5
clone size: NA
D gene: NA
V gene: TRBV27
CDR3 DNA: TGTGCCAGCAGTTTATCGAGGGCCGGTGGAAATCAGCCCCAGCATTTT
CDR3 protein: CASSLSRAGGNQPQHF

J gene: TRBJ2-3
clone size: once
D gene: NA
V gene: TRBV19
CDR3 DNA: TGTGCCAGTAGTCCAAAACTAGCAGATACGCAGTATTTT
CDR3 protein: CASSPKLADTQYF

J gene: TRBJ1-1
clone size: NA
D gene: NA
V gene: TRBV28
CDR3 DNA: TGTGCCAGCAGTCGGGTCTATACTGAAGCTTTCTTT
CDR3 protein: CASSRVYTEAFF

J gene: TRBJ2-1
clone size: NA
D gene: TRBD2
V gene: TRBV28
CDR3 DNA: TGTGCCAGTACCGAGCGGGGCGGATCCTACAATGAGCAGTTCTTC
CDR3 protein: CASTERGGSYNEQFF